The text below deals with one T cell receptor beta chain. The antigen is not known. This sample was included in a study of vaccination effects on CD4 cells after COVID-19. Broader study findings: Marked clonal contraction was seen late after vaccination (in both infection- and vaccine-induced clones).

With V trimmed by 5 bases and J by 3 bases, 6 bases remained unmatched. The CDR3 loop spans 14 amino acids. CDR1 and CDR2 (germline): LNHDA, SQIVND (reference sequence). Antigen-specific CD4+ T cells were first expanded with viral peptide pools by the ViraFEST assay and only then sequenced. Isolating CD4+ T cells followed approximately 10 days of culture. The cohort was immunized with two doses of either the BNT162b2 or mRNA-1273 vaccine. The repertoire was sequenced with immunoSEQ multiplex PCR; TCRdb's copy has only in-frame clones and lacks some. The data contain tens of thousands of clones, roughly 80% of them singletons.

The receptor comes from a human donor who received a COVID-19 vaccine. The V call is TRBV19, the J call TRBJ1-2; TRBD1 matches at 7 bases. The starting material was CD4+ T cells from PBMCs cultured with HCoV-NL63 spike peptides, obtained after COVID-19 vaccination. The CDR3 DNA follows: TGTGCCAGTAGTGCCTACACAGGGGACTATGGCTACACCTTC. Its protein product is CASSAYTGDYGYTF.